Presented here are 22 T cell receptor beta chains from one specimen sequenced in a study of CXCR4 blockade with PD-1 therapy in pancreatic cancer. Measured with immunoSEQ multiplex PCR; TCRdb has only the in-frame clones, and not every one. Altogether about 2,700 clones are present, under 50% being singletons, with the ten largest covering approximately 6.2%. The specimen sequenced was tumor tissue. Receptor source: a human donor with pancreatic ductal adenocarcinoma.

In this sample, this clone is medium-sized (0.01 to 0.1%). CDR3 region: CASSPNLLRGLVSGNTIYF. CDR3 sequence (DNA): TGTGCCAGCAGCCCAAACCTTCTCAGGGGGCTAGTATCAGGAAACACCATATATTTT. This chain links TRBV11-3 with TRBJ1-3, with 8 bases lining up with TRBD1. The CDR3 spans 19 residues. Germline CDR1 reads SGHNT; CDR2 reads YENEEA. Losses at the gene ends were 5 bases for V and 4 bases for J; bases not matched to a gene: 19.

The V and J genes are TRBV19 and TRBJ2-1; D unclear. The CDR3 is 16 amino acids. Between the trimmed V and J ends, which lost 3 bases and 0 bases, there was a span of 12 bases. CDR1 is LNHDA and CDR2 is SQIVND in the germline V gene (reference sequence). The CDR3 loop is CASSIREGSSYNEQFF. The CDR3 nucleotides read TGTGCCAGTAGTATTAGAGAAGGAAGCTCCTACAATGAGCAGTTCTTC.

This clone has a handful of counts. The J gene is TRBJ1-2, the V gene TRBV28; 8 bases are a match to TRBD1. Germline CDR1 reads MDHEN; CDR2 reads SYDVKM. Trimming took 11 bases from V and 4 from J; bases not matched to a gene: 6. This CDR3 contains 12 residues. CDR3 bases: TGTGCCTTAAGGGGACAGGTCTATGGCTACACCTTC. Amino acid sequence: CALRGQVYGYTF.

The J gene is TRBJ2-1, the V gene TRBV29-1; D possibly matches TRBD1 or TRBD2 (5 bases each). Germline-derived CDR1 and CDR2 are SQVTM and ANQGSEA. V lost 2 bases, J lost 0 bases, and 8 bases lay in between. The CDR3 covers 14 residues. The CDR3 is CSVEWGTSYNEQFF. The CDR3 DNA is TGCAGCGTTGAATGGGGGACCTCCTACAATGAGCAGTTCTTC.

The chain uses TRBV16 and TRBJ1-2; D is possibly TRBD1 (5 bases). The CDR3 consists of 16 residues. Trimming stripped 5 bases from V and 4 bases from J, with 20 bases between. Germline V CDR1 and CDR2: KGHSY, FQNENV. The CDR3 bases are TGTGCCAGCAGCATCGTGGGGGTTAGAAAGACCTATGGCTACACCTTC. It yields the protein CASSIVGVRKTYGYTF.

V gene TRBV19 combines with J gene TRBJ1-3; TRBD1 might be the D (5 bases). This CDR3 region has 16 residues. Germline V gene sequence: CDR1 LNHDA, CDR2 SQIVND (reference sequence). Trimming took 4 bases from V and 2 from J, leaving 15 bases between them. CDR3 residues: CASSNMRGTTGNTIYF. The CDR3 coding sequence is TGTGCCAGTAGTAATATGAGGGGAACTACTGGAAACACCATATATTTT.

This clone appeared a few times. This chain joins TRBV28 and TRBJ2-7, with D uncertain. Trimming removed 8 bases from V and 5 bases from J, with 16 bases in between. Germline loops: CDR1 MDHEN, CDR2 SYDVKM. The CDR3 contains 13 residues. The DNA for the CDR3 is TGTGCCAGCCCCTCCTCCGGCCCCCACGAGCAGTACTTC. Amino acid sequence: CASPSSGPHEQYF. The full variable domain, with the rest looked up from reference TRBV28 and TRBJ2-7, is DVKVTQSSRYLVKRTGEKVFLECVQDMDHENMFWYRQDPGLGLRLIYFSYDVKMKEKGDIPEGYSVSREKKERFSLILESASTNQTSMYLCASPSSGPHEQYFGPGTRLTVT.

The CDR3 DNA sequence: TGTGCCAGCAGCTTCTCCAGCGGGGGAGTAGAGACCCAGTACTTC. Protein product: CASSFSSGGVETQYF. The chain employs TRBV11-3 and TRBJ2-5; 8 bases agree with TRBD2. The J segment lost 4 bases and the V segment lost 3 bases, leaving 7 bases of the junction unmatched. This CDR3 has 15 amino acids. Germline CDR1 SGHNT, CDR2 YENEEA.

The sample holds a few counts of this clone. The chain employs TRBV6-8 and TRBJ1-2; D not resolved. The germline V gene has CDR1 MNHGY and CDR2 SAAAGT. V was cut by 5 bases and J by 0 bases, with 7 bases left in between. The CDR3 totals 13 residues. The CDR3 coding sequence is TGTGCCAGCAGTCTACGTCCTAACTATGGCTACACCTTC. It specifies CASSLRPNYGYTF.

The genes are TRBV30 and TRBJ2-7, with TRBD1 identical over 9 bases. Germline lookup yields CDR1 GTSNPN and CDR2 SVGIG (reference sequence). The CDR3 spans 13 residues. Losses at the gene ends were 1 base for V and 6 bases for J; bases not matched to a gene: 4. The DNA for the CDR3 is TGTGCCTGGAGTGGGGGACAGGGAGGCGAGCAGTACTTC. Amino acids: CAWSGGQGGEQYF.

The chain links TRBV29-1 to TRBJ2-4; TRBD1 agrees at 9 bases. This CDR3 has 14 amino acids. With V trimmed by 6 bases and J by 1 base, 4 bases remained unmatched. CDR1 is SQVTM, CDR2 ANQGSEA, per germline. This CDR3 reads CSVGTGTAKNIQYF. CDR3 nucleotide sequence: TGCAGCGTGGGGACAGGGACGGCCAAAAACATTCAGTACTTC.

Only a few counts were recorded for this clone. The chain recombines TRBV9 with TRBJ1-1, with 10 bases matching TRBD1. The germline CDR1 and CDR2 sequences are SGDLS and YYNGEE. J lost 3 bases, V lost 2 bases, and 7 bases had no gene match. The CDR3 loop spans 16 amino acids. The CDR3 nucleotides read TGTGCCAGCAGCGTCGGAGACAGGGGGCTGCACACTGAAGCTTTCTTT. It codes for CASSVGDRGLHTEAFF.

This clone was detected only a few times. The rearrangement joins TRBV7-8 to TRBJ1-3; 7 bases align to TRBD1. In germline, CDR1 is SGHVS, CDR2 FQNEAQ. Trimming cost V 5 bases and J 8 bases; bases outside gene matches: 6. This CDR3 spans 13 amino acids. CDR3 DNA sequence: TGTGCCAGCAGCAAACAGGGGAGGGACACCATATATTTT. Translated: CASSKQGRDTIYF. The full variable domain, completed using reference TRBV7-8 and TRBJ1-3, is GAGVSQSPRYKVAKRGQDVALRCDPISGHVSLFWYQQALGQGPEFLTYFQNEAQLDKSGLPSDRFFAERPEGSVSTLKIQRTQQEDSAVYLCASSKQGRDTIYFGEGSWLTVV.

The chain has TRBV9 and TRBJ1-1; D might be TRBD1 (5 bases). Trimming stripped 3 bases from V and 4 bases from J, with 10 bases between. CDR1 is SGDLS, CDR2 YYNGEE, per germline. The CDR3 consists of 13 residues. The CDR3 loop reads CASSAGAGTEAFF. In nucleotides, the CDR3 is TGTGCCAGCAGCGCTGGGGCGGGCACTGAAGCTTTCTTT.

The CDR3 sequence is CASSDRDKINYGYTF. The CDR3 nucleotides read TGTGCCAGTAGTGATCGGGACAAGATAAACTATGGCTACACCTTC. The chain is built from TRBV19 and TRBJ1-2; perhaps TRBD1 as D (6 bases). This CDR3 is built from 15 residues. V lost 5 bases, J lost 2 bases, and 15 bases lay in between. Germline CDR1 and CDR2: LNHDA and SQIVND (reference sequence).

The chain employs TRBV29-1 and TRBJ1-2; TRBD1 is a possible D gene (5 bases). Trimming took 5 bases from V and 0 from J, leaving 13 bases between them. This CDR3 has 14 residues. Germline CDR1 is SQVTM and CDR2 is ANQGSEA. DNA for the CDR3: TGCAGCGTTTCCAGGGAGAACCCTAACTATGGCTACACCTTC. It translates to CSVSRENPNYGYTF.

This clone is classed as medium-sized. This rearrangement joins TRBV6-7 to TRBJ1-5; D call uncertain. TRBV6-7 is treated as an ORF (open reading frame) with a function not yet certain. The CDR3 is 17 residues long. Trimming cost V 6 bases and J 0 bases, with 18 bases left between them. Here the CDR3 reads CASSLNSNSLSNQPQHF. The CDR3 DNA sequence: TGTGCCAGCAGCCTCAACTCGAACAGTCTTAGCAATCAGCCCCAGCATTTT.

CDR3 loop: CSGSVEIGNTQYF. As DNA, the CDR3 is TGCAGCGGTTCAGTCGAGATAGGCAATACGCAGTATTTT. The chain has TRBV29-1 and TRBJ2-3; no reliable D call. V lost 7 bases and J lost 7, with 18 bases in between. Germline V gene lookup returns CDR1 SQVTM and CDR2 ANQGSEA. This CDR3 region has 13 residues.

V gene TRBV29-1 combines with J gene TRBJ2-3; the match to TRBD1 covers 10 bases. From germline, CDR1 is SQVTM and CDR2 ANQGSEA. The CDR3 runs 16 residues. V lost 1 base to trimming and J lost 4 bases; unmatched junction nucleotides: 8. This CDR3 is CSVEAGQGFGADTQYF. The CDR3 nucleotides are TGCAGCGTTGAAGCGGGACAGGGGTTTGGGGCAGATACGCAGTATTTT.

This clone was seen a handful of times. The same CDR3 is also encoded by other DNA sequences in this sample. The gene calls are TRBV19 and TRBJ1-1, with a weak D call TRBD1 (5 bases). The germline V gene has CDR1 LNHDA and CDR2 SQIVND (reference sequence). The CDR3 extends over 13 amino acids. Trimming took 3 bases from V and 3 from J, leaving 8 bases between them. CDR3 nucleotides: TGTGCCAGTAGTATGAAAGGGGACACTGAAGCTTTCTTT. Translating it yields CASSMKGDTEAFF.

The chain is built from TRBV11-3 and TRBJ2-2; weak D call: TRBD2 (5 bases). Looked up from germline, CDR1 is SGHNT and CDR2 is YENEEA. Trimming took 2 bases from V and 6 from J, leaving 10 bases between them. The CDR3 consists of 14 residues. CDR3 sequence (DNA): TGTGCCAGCAGCTTACGGGGTCAAGCCGGGGAGCTGTTTTTT. It yields the protein CASSLRGQAGELFF.

Only a few counts were recorded for this clone. J is TRBJ1-1 and V is TRBV12-1; whether TRBD1, the table's D call, matches the DNA was not checked. TRBV12-1 is noted as a pseudogene. This CDR3 contains 16 residues. The chain's CDR3 is CASSFTVGTVNTEAFF. The CDR3 DNA follows: TGTGCCAGCAGCTTCACAGTAGGTACCGTGAACACTGAAGCTTTCTTT.